Given below is one T cell receptor (beta chain) in context. The length of the CDR3 is 13 residues. The V end lost 0 bases, the J end lost 1 base, and 6 bases lay between the germline ends. Looked up from germline, CDR1 is GTSNPN and CDR2 is SVGIG (reference sequence). These data originate in a study of blood T cell repertoires in COVID-19. Study details: T cells, B-cell-depleted T cells, or PBMCs provided the cDNA or gDNA that served as material.

This table comes from immunoSEQ multiplex PCR, and its TCRdb copy is limited to in-frame clones, with some not included. This sample has approximately 470,000 clones, with 87% found just once. Recovery meant two consecutive negative NP/OP PCR tests, professional clearance, or resolved symptoms. This chain links TRBV30 with TRBJ1-1; no firm D call. This receptor was taken from a woman younger than 30 who had recovered from COVID-19. Sequenced material: PBMCs or T cells enriched from blood (not recorded which). The CDR3 DNA sequence: TGTGCCTGGAGTGTACTTGGGAACACTGAAGCTTTCTTT. Protein: CAWSVLGNTEAFF.